A selection of T cell receptor beta chains follows, all from one sample in a study of blood T cell repertoires in COVID-19. Some clones are missing from TCRdb's copy, which holds only in-frame ones; the method was immunoSEQ multiplex PCR. This table has 95,000 to 150,000 clones, about 85% appearing once. Material for sequencing was peripheral blood. All receptors derive from a man older than 75 with acute or convalescent COVID-19. CDR3s include the opening cysteine and the closing phenylalanine or tryptophan. A D gene is named only where the DNA matches it firmly. For some rows the clone size is stated as once, few or many, or as a class when expanded; others skip it.

size: NA
J: TRBJ1-3
V: TRBV9
D: TRBD1
CDR3: CASSFGQGAPGNTIYF
DNA: TGTGCCAGCAGCTTCGGACAGGGGGCGCCGGGAAACACCATATATTTT

size: NA
J: TRBJ1-2
V: TRBV6-5
D: NA
CDR3: CASFITNYGYTF
DNA: TGTGCCAGCTTCATCACTAACTATGGCTACACCTTC

size: once
J: TRBJ1-2
V: TRBV25-1
D: NA
CDR3: CASSVATGNYGYTF
DNA: TGTGCCAGCAGTGTAGCCACAGGTAACTATGGCTACACCTTC

size: NA
J: TRBJ2-1
V: TRBV6-1
D: TRBD2
CDR3: CASSEEAGGYNEQFF
DNA: TGTGCCAGCAGTGAAGAAGCGGGGGGGTACAATGAGCAGTTCTTC

size: NA
J: TRBJ1-2
V: TRBV2
D: NA
CDR3: CATLWGGKNYGYTF
DNA: TGTGCCACCCTTTGGGGGGGGAAGAACTATGGCTACACCTTC

size: NA
J: TRBJ1-1
V: TRBV5-6
D: NA
CDR3: CASSLVGGNTEAFF
DNA: TGTGCCAGCAGCTTGGTGGGGGGGAACACTGAAGCTTTCTTT

size: once
J: TRBJ1-6
V: TRBV12-3/TRBV12-4
D: NA
CDR3: CASSPASNSPLHF
DNA: TGTGCCAGCAGCCCCGCCAGTAATTCACCCCTCCACTTT

size: NA
J: TRBJ1-1
V: TRBV2
D: TRBD1
CDR3: CASSGQGLNTEAFF
DNA: TGTGCCAGCAGCGGACAGGGCCTTAACACTGAAGCTTTCTTT

size: NA
J: TRBJ1-3
V: TRBV5-4
D: TRBD1
CDR3: CASSAPTGGGNTIYF
DNA: TGTGCCAGCAGCGCACCGACAGGGGGTGGAAACACCATATATTTT

size: NA
J: TRBJ2-2
V: TRBV19
D: NA
CDR3: CASSTLGGASTGELFF
DNA: TGTGCCAGTAGTACCCTAGGCGGGGCGAGTACCGGGGAGCTGTTTTTT

size: NA
J: TRBJ1-1
V: TRBV27
D: NA
CDR3: CASSLGTTIGVRTEAFF
DNA: TGTGCCAGCAGTCTAGGGACAACAATAGGCGTACGGACTGAAGCTTTCTTT

size: NA
J: TRBJ1-2
V: TRBV6-5
D: TRBD1
CDR3: CASSYSSRQGRYGYTF
DNA: TGTGCCAGCAGTTACTCGAGCCGACAGGGGCGATATGGCTACACCTTC

size: NA
J: TRBJ2-2
V: TRBV12-3/TRBV12-4
D: NA
CDR3: CASSFAGTGELFF
DNA: TGTGCCAGCAGTTTCGCGGGGACCGGGGAGCTGTTTTTT

size: NA
J: TRBJ2-2
V: TRBV9
D: TRBD1
CDR3: CASSPAGQVPGELFF
DNA: TGTGCCAGCAGCCCGGCGGGACAGGTCCCCGGGGAGCTGTTTTTT

size: NA
J: TRBJ2-1
V: TRBV11-3
D: NA
CDR3: CASSWTAGYNEQFF
DNA: TGTGCCAGCAGCTGGACAGCCGGTTACAATGAGCAGTTCTTC

size: NA
J: TRBJ2-3
V: TRBV5-1
D: TRBD2
CDR3: CASSPSGFRTDTQYF
DNA: TGCGCCAGCAGTCCTAGCGGGTTCCGCACAGATACGCAGTATTTT

size: NA
J: TRBJ2-7
V: TRBV7-2
D: NA
CDR3: CASSLDGNPSYEQYF
DNA: TGTGCCAGCAGCTTAGACGGGAACCCCTCCTACGAGCAGTACTTC

size: NA
J: TRBJ1-2
V: TRBV27
D: TRBD1
CDR3: CASSLYRRGDLYGYTF
DNA: TGTGCCAGCAGTTTATATCGCAGGGGGGATCTCTATGGCTACACCTTC

size: NA
J: TRBJ2-3
V: TRBV7-9
D: TRBD2
CDR3: CASILGRGVSTDTQYF
DNA: TGTGCCAGCATCCTAGGGCGGGGGGTGAGCACAGATACGCAGTATTTT

size: NA
J: TRBJ2-7
V: TRBV2
D: NA
CDR3: CASSGSSYEQYF
DNA: TGTGCCAGCAGTGGGAGCTCCTACGAGCAGTACTTC

size: NA
J: TRBJ1-5
V: TRBV6-6
D: NA
CDR3: CASTETSSNQPQHF
DNA: TGTGCCAGCACCGAAACCAGTAGCAATCAGCCCCAGCATTTT

size: NA
J: TRBJ1-1
V: TRBV10-3
D: NA
CDR3: CAISDLQGDTEAFF
DNA: TGTGCCATCAGTGATCTACAGGGTGACACTGAAGCTTTCTTT

size: NA
J: TRBJ1-1
V: TRBV7-6
D: NA
CDR3: CASSLQPRGVGTEAFF
DNA: TGTGCCAGCAGCCTCCAGCCCCGGGGGGTCGGGACTGAAGCTTTCTTT

size: NA
J: TRBJ1-1
V: TRBV19
D: TRBD1
CDR3: CASRGQGRGAFF
DNA: TGTGCCAGTCGGGGACAGGGCCGGGGGGCTTTCTTT

size: NA
J: TRBJ1-1
V: TRBV28
D: NA
CDR3: CASSSPSFISGTEAFF
DNA: TGTGCCAGCAGTTCTCCCTCATTCATATCCGGGACTGAAGCTTTCTTT

size: NA
J: TRBJ1-5
V: TRBV2
D: TRBD1
CDR3: CASRTDRVGFNQPQHF
DNA: TGTGCCAGCAGGACTGACAGGGTGGGCTTTAATCAGCCCCAGCATTTT

size: NA
J: TRBJ1-2
V: TRBV6-4
D: TRBD1
CDR3: CASSPGQGEYGYTF
DNA: TGTGCCAGCAGCCCGGGACAGGGGGAATATGGCTACACCTTC

size: NA
J: TRBJ1-1
V: TRBV18
D: NA
CDR3: CASSPTGGLTEAFF
DNA: TGTGCCAGCTCACCGACGGGGGGGCTAACTGAAGCTTTCTTT

size: NA
J: TRBJ2-1
V: TRBV18
D: TRBD2
CDR3: CASSPQREDAFF
DNA: TGTGCCAGCTCACCACAACGGGAGGACGCGTTCTTC

size: many
J: TRBJ1-5
V: TRBV28
D: NA
CDR3: CASSLSYSNQPQHF
DNA: TGTGCCAGCAGTTTGAGTTATAGCAATCAGCCCCAGCATTTT

size: NA
J: TRBJ1-1
V: TRBV18
D: NA
CDR3: CASSPPSTNTEAFF
DNA: TGTGCCAGCTCACCACCGAGCACGAACACTGAAGCTTTCTTT

size: NA
J: TRBJ1-2
V: TRBV19
D: TRBD1
CDR3: CATSPGQGAGGYTF
DNA: TGTGCCACTTCCCCGGGACAGGGGGCGGGTGGCTACACCTTC

size: NA
J: TRBJ2-7
V: TRBV19
D: TRBD1
CDR3: CASSITWDSSYEQYF
DNA: TGTGCCAGTAGTATTACTTGGGACAGCTCCTACGAGCAGTACTTC

size: NA
J: TRBJ2-5
V: TRBV19
D: NA
CDR3: CASSRTRFQETQYF
DNA: TGTGCCAGTAGCCGGACTCGTTTTCAAGAGACCCAGTACTTC

size: NA
J: TRBJ1-3
V: TRBV29-1
D: NA
CDR3: CSVVTNTIYF
DNA: TGCAGCGTTGTCACTAACACCATATATTTT

size: once
J: TRBJ2-7
V: TRBV9
D: NA
CDR3: CASSVAGLASYEQYF
DNA: TGTGCCAGCAGCGTAGCTGGACTTGCCTCCTACGAGCAGTACTTC

size: NA
J: TRBJ2-5
V: TRBV27
D: TRBD2
CDR3: CASRAGGPETQYF
DNA: TGTGCCAGCAGGGCGGGGGGGCCGGAGACCCAGTACTTC

size: NA
J: TRBJ1-2
V: TRBV2
D: NA
CDR3: CASSELAGNLDGYTF
DNA: TGTGCCAGCAGTGAATTGGCAGGCAACCTCGATGGCTACACCTTC

size: NA
J: TRBJ1-2
V: TRBV2
D: TRBD1
CDR3: CASSERQGAHPSGYTF
DNA: TGTGCCAGCAGTGAAAGACAGGGGGCGCATCCTTCTGGCTACACCTTC

size: NA
J: TRBJ2-5
V: TRBV7-9
D: NA
CDR3: CASSPSRETGRGDF
DNA: TGTGCCAGCAGCCCTAGTAGGGAGACAGGACGGGGGGACTTC

size: once
J: TRBJ1-3
V: TRBV18
D: TRBD1
CDR3: CASSPDRGSGNTIYF
DNA: TGTGCCAGCTCACCGGACAGGGGATCTGGAAACACCATATATTTT

size: NA
J: TRBJ2-3
V: TRBV6-5
D: TRBD2
CDR3: CASTITSVSTDTQYF
DNA: TGTGCCAGCACTATAACTAGCGTAAGCACAGATACGCAGTATTTT

size: NA
J: TRBJ1-2
V: TRBV6-6
D: NA
CDR3: CASSYSQGSYGYTF
DNA: TGTGCCAGCAGTTACTCTCAGGGCAGCTATGGCTACACCTTC

size: NA
J: TRBJ2-7
V: TRBV7-9
D: TRBD1
CDR3: CASSPVQGQATYEQYF
DNA: TGTGCCAGCAGCCCCGTTCAGGGACAGGCAACCTACGAGCAGTACTTC

size: NA
J: TRBJ2-7
V: TRBV7-8
D: NA
CDR3: CASSLALVYEQYF
DNA: TGTGCCAGCAGCTTAGCGCTAGTCTACGAGCAGTACTTC

size: NA
J: TRBJ2-5
V: TRBV6-2/TRBV6-3
D: TRBD1
CDR3: CASSPPLGTGKEETQYF
DNA: TGTGCCAGCAGCCCTCCTCTCGGGACAGGTAAAGAAGAGACCCAGTACTTC

size: NA
J: TRBJ1-2
V: TRBV19
D: NA
CDR3: CASSDSGRYGYTF
DNA: TGTGCCAGTAGTGACTCCGGGAGGTATGGCTACACCTTC

size: NA
J: TRBJ2-1
V: TRBV7-9
D: NA
CDR3: CASSLAWAGILNEQFF
DNA: TGTGCCAGCAGCTTAGCCTGGGCGGGAATTTTAAATGAGCAGTTCTTC

size: NA
J: TRBJ1-3
V: TRBV18
D: NA
CDR3: CASSERLGVLSGNTIYF
DNA: TGTGCCAGCTCGGAGAGGTTAGGGGTACTCTCTGGAAACACCATATATTTT

size: few
J: TRBJ1-2
V: TRBV25-1
D: NA
CDR3: CASVGQPRGGYTF
DNA: TGTGCCAGCGTTGGACAGCCTAGAGGTGGCTACACCTTC

size: NA
J: TRBJ1-1
V: TRBV6-6
D: NA
CDR3: CASSFAEMNTEAFF
DNA: TGTGCCAGCAGTTTCGCGGAAATGAACACTGAAGCTTTCTTT

size: NA
J: TRBJ1-3
V: TRBV11-2
D: NA
CDR3: CASSLDSASVLTYSGNTIYF
DNA: TGTGCCAGCAGCTTAGATTCTGCATCGGTTCTAACTTACTCTGGAAACACCATATATTTT

size: NA
J: TRBJ1-4
V: TRBV5-5
D: TRBD1
CDR3: CASSFGQGNEKLFF
DNA: TGTGCCAGCAGCTTCGGACAGGGGAATGAAAAACTGTTTTTT

size: NA
J: TRBJ2-1
V: TRBV7-2
D: NA
CDR3: CASSPGFSYNEQFF
DNA: TGTGCCAGCAGCCCAGGGTTTTCCTACAATGAGCAGTTCTTC

size: NA
J: TRBJ2-3
V: TRBV24-1
D: NA
CDR3: CATSDLIQEESTDTQYF
DNA: TGTGCCACCAGTGATTTGATCCAGGAGGAAAGCACAGATACGCAGTATTTT

size: NA
J: TRBJ2-2
V: TRBV11-3
D: NA
CDR3: CASSLFGTANTGELFF
DNA: TGTGCCAGCAGCTTATTCGGTACAGCGAACACCGGGGAGCTGTTTTTT

size: NA
J: TRBJ1-6
V: TRBV15
D: NA
CDR3: CATSRDKGGVGNSPLHF
DNA: TGTGCCACCAGCAGAGATAAAGGGGGGGTGGGTAATTCACCCCTCCACTTT

size: NA
J: TRBJ2-5
V: TRBV7-6
D: NA
CDR3: CASSPTVGGAGETQYF
DNA: TGTGCCAGCAGCCCGACAGTAGGGGGGGCGGGAGAGACCCAGTACTTC

size: NA
J: TRBJ1-5
V: TRBV7-2
D: NA
CDR3: CASSLGASGNQPQHF
DNA: TGTGCCAGCAGCTTAGGGGCATCTGGCAATCAGCCCCAGCATTTT

size: NA
J: TRBJ1-2
V: TRBV9
D: TRBD1
CDR3: CASSGGRDRENYGYTF
DNA: TGTGCCAGCAGCGGTGGTCGGGACAGGGAAAACTATGGCTACACCTTC